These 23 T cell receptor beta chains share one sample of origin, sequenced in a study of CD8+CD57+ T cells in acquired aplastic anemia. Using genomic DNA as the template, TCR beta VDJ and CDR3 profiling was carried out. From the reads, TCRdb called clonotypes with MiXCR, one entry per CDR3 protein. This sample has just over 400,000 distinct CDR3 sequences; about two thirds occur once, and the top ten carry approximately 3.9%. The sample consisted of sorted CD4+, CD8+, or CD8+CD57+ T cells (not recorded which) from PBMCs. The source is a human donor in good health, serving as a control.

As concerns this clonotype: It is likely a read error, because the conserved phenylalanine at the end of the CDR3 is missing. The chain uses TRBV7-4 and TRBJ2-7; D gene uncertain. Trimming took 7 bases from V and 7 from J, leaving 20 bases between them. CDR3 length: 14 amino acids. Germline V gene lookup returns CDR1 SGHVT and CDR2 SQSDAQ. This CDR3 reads CASNRPPNYNEQYC. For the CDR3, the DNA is TGTGCCAGCAATCGACCACCCAACTACAATGAGCAGTACTGC.

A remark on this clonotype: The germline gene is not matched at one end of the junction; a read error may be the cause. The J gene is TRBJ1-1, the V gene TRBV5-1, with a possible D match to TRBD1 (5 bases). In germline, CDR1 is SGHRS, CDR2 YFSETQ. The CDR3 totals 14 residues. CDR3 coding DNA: TGTGCCAGCAGCTTGACAGACCAACAGTATGAAGCTTTCTTT. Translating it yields CASSLTDQQYEAFF. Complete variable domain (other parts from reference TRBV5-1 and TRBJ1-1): KAGVTQTPRYLIKTRGQQVTLSCSPISGHRSVSWYQQTPGQGLQFLFEYFSETQRNKGNFPGRFSGRQFSNSRSEMNVSTLELGDSALYLCASSLTDQQYEAFFGQGTRLTVV.

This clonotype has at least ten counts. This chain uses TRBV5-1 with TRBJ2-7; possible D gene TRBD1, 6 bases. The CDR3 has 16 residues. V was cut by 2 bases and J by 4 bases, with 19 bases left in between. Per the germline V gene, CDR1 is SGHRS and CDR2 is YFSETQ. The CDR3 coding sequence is TGCGCCAGCAGCTTTCATTCCGGGACACCCGATTACGAGCAGTACTTC. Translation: CASSFHSGTPDYEQYF.

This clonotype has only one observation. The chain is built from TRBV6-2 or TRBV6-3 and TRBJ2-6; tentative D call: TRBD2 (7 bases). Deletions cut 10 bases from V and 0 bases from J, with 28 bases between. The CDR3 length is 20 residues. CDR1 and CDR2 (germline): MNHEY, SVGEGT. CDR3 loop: CATRSLSGGKRSSGANVLTF. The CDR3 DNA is TGTGCCACCAGATCTTTGTCGGGGGGCAAGCGTTCCTCTGGGGCCAACGTCCTGACTTTC.

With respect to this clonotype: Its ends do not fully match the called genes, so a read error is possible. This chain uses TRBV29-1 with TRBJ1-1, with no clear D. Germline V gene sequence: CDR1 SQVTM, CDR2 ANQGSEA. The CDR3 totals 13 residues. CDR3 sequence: CSVLTAGNTDAFF. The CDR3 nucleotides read TGCAGCGTTTTAACAGCGGGGAACACTGATGCTTTCTTT.

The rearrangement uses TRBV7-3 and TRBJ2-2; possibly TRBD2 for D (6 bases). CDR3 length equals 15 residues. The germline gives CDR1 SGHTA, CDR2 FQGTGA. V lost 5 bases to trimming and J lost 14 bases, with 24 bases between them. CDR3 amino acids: CASSRQACKGGTLFF. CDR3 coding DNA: TGTGCCAGCAGCCGGCAGGCTTGTAAAGGCGGGACCCTGTTTTTT.

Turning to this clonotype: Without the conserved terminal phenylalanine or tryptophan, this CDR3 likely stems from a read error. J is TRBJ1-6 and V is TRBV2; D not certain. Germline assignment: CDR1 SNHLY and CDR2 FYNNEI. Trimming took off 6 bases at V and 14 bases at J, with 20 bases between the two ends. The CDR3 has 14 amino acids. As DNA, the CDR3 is TGTGCCAGCAGCAGCGATCAGCAGAGCTCCACCCTCCACTCT. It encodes CASSSDQQSSTLHS.

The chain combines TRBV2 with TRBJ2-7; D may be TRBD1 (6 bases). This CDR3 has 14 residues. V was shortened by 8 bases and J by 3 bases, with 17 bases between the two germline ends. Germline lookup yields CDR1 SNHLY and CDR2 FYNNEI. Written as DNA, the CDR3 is TGTGCCAGCCAGCAGCCTACACAGGGCTACGAGCAGTACTTC. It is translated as CASQQPTQGYEQYF.

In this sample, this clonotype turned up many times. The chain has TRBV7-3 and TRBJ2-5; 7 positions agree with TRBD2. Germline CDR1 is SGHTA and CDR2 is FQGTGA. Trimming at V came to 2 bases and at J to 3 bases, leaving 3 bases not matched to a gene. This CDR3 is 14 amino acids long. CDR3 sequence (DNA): TGTGCCAGCAGCTTAGGCCTAGCGGAAGAGACCCAGTACTTC. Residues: CASSLGLAEETQYF.

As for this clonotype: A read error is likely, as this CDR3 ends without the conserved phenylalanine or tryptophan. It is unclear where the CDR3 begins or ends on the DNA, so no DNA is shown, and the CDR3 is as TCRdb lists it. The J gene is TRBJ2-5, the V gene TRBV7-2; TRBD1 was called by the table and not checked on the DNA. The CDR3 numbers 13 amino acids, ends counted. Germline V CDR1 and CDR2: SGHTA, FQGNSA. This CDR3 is CASSPGNGNYGYT.

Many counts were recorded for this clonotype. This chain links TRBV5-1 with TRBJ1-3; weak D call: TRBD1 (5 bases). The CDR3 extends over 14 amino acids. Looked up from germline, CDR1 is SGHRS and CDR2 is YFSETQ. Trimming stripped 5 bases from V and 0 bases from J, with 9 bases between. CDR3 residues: CASSFDSSGNTIYF. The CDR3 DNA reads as TGCGCCAGCAGTTTCGACAGCTCTGGAAACACCATATATTTT.

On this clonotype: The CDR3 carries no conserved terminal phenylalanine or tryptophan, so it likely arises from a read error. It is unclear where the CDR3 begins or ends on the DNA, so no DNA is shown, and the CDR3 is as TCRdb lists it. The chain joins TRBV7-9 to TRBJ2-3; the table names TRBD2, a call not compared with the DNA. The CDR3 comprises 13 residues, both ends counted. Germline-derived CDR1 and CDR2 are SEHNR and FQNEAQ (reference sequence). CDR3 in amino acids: CASTLTSRDTHEL.

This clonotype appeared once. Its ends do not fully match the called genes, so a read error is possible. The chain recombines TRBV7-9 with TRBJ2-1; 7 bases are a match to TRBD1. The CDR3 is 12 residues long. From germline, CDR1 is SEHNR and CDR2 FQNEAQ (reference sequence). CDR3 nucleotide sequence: TGTGCCAGCAACCGACACAGGGGTGAGGAGTCCTTC. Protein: CASNRHRGEESF. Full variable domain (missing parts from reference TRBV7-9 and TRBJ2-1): DTGVSQNPRHKITKRGQNVTFRCDPISEHNRLYWYRQTLGQGPEFLTYFQNEAQLEKSRLLSDRFSAERPKGSFSTLEIQRTEQGDSAMYLCASNRHRGEESFGPGTRLTVL.

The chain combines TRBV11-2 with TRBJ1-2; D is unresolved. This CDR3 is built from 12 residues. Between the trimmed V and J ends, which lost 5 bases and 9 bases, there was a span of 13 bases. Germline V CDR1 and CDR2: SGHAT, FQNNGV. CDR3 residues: CASSHKDGRYTF. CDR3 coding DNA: TGTGCCAGCAGCCATAAAGACGGACGCTACACCTTC.

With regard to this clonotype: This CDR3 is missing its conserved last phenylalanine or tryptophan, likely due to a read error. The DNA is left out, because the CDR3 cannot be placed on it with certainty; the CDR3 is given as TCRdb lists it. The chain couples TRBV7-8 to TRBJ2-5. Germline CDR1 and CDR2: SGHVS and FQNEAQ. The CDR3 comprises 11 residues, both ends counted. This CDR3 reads CASKPKETEGV.

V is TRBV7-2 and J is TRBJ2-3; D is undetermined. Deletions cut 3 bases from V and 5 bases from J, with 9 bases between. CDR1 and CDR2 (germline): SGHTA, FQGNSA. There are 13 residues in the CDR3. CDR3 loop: CASSLALGDTQYF. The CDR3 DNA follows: TGTGCCAGCAGCTTGGCATTAGGAGATACGCAGTATTTT.

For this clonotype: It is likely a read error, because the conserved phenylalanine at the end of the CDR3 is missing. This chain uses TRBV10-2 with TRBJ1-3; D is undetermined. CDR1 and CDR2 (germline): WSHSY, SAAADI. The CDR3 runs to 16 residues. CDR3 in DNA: TGCGCCAGCAGCGTAGAGGTTGGGAATACTGGAAATACCATATATCTT. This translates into CASSVEVGNTGNTIYL.

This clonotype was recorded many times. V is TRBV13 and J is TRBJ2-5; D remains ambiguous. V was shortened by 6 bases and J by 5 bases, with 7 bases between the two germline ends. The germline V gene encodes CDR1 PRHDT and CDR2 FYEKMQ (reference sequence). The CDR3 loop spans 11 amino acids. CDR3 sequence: CASSYMETQYF. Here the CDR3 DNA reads TGTGCCAGCAGTTATATGGAGACCCAGTACTTC.

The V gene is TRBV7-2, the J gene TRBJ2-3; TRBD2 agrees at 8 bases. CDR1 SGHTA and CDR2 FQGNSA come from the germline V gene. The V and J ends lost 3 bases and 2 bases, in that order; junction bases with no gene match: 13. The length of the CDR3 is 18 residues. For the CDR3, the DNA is TGTGCCAGCAGCTTGCGCCTAGCGACCGGGGGGGCCACAGATACGCAGTATTTT. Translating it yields CASSLRLATGGATDTQYF. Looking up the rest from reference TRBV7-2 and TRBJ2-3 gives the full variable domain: GAGVSQSPSNKVTEKGKDVELRCDPISGHTALYWYRQSLGQGLEFLIYFQGNSAPDKSGLPSDRFSAERTGGSVSTLTIQRTQQEDSAVYLCASSLRLATGGATDTQYFGPGTRLTVL.

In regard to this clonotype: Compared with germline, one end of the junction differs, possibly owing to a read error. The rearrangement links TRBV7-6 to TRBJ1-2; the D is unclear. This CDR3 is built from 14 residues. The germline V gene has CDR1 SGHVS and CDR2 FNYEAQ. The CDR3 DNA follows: TGTGCCAGCAGCTTAACTGAGAGAGGATTCGCCCCCCCATTC. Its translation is CASSLTERGFAPPF.

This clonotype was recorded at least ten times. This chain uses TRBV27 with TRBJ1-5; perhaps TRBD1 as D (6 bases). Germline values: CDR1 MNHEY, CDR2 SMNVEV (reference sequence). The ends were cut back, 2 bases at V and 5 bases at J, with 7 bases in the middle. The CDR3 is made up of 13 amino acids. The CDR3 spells CASSLNRDQPQHF. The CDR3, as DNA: TGTGCCAGCAGTTTAAACAGGGATCAGCCCCAGCATTTT.

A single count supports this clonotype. The CDR3 coding sequence is TGTGCCAGCAGCGTAGCGGCAGAAAATACACCCCTCCACTTT. Protein: CASSVAAENTPLHF. The gene calls are TRBV2 and TRBJ1-6; no clear D gene. This CDR3 contains 14 residues. Trimming took 6 bases from V and 11 from J, leaving 17 bases between them. Germline CDR1 and CDR2: SNHLY and FYNNEI.

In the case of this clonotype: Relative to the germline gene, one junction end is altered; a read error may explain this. In DNA form, the CDR3 reads TGTGCTAGCAGCTCGTCCGTCTTCGGTTCGGAGCCCAAGTTC. Residues: CASSSSVFGSEPKF. The chain carries TRBV7-3 and TRBJ2-7; D not resolved. This CDR3 is built from 14 residues. Germline V gene lookup returns CDR1 SGHTA and CDR2 FQGTGA.